The 8 T cell receptor beta chains presented below share a single source sample, sequenced in a study of spatial heterogeneity in lung cancer. TCRdb redid the calling of the 5' RACE reads with MiXCR, one entry per CDR3 protein. The repertoire has about 10,000 distinct CDR3 sequences, less than 15% of them found once; the top ten carry approximately 10%. The time point here: sample taken at primary tumor resection. Overall study results and limits: Mutation counts in tumors were tracked by counts of expanded intratumoral alpha and beta TCRs.

No cognate antigen is known for these TCRs. Material: lung tumor tissue, obtained at surgery. Every receptor here comes from a male donor with early-stage non-small cell lung cancer.

Ten or more counts support this clonotype. The library was prepared for alpha chains; this beta chain is a stray read, so its frequency means little. CDR3 loop: CSAEGTSGPSYEQYF. The DNA for the CDR3 is TGCAGTGCTGAAGGGACTAGCGGACCTTCCTACGAGCAGTACTTC. This chain connects TRBV20-1 to TRBJ2-7, with 11 bases identical to TRBD2. The CDR3 runs 15 residues. The germline gives CDR1 DFQATT, CDR2 SNEGSKA (reference sequence). V was clipped by 5 bases and J by 1 base; unmatched bases: 7.

This clonotype was seen many times. This beta chain is off target for a library built for alpha chains, so its abundance means little. The chain uses TRBV10-3 and TRBJ2-3; no clear D gene. V gave up 5 bases and J gave up 0 bases, with 3 bases separating them. The CDR3 is 12 amino acids. Germline V gives CDR1 ENHRY, CDR2 SYGVKD. The CDR3 spells CAISLSTDTQYF. CDR3 DNA sequence: TGTGCCATCAGTTTAAGCACAGATACGCAGTATTTT.

This clonotype was seen more than once but under ten times. This beta chain is an unintended read in a library built for alpha chains; its size means little. The rearrangement uses TRBV28 and TRBJ1-4; no clear D gene. Germline V gene sequence: CDR1 MDHEN, CDR2 SYDVKM. V was cut by 1 base and J by 6 bases, with 0 bases left in between. This CDR3 contains 11 residues. In DNA, the CDR3 is TGTGCCAGCAGTTTATATGAAAAACTGTTTTTT. Translated, it gives CASSLYEKLFF.

By sample fraction, this clonotype is medium-sized (0.01 to 0.1%). A library made for alpha chains picked up this beta chain off target, so its size means little. This rearrangement joins TRBV29-1 to TRBJ1-2; 7 nucleotides match TRBD1. The ends lost 6 bases at V and 3 bases at J; junction bases unmatched: 7. The germline CDR1 and CDR2 sequences are SQVTM and ANQGSEA. The CDR3 is 13 amino acids. CDR3 loop: CSVRTGTDYGYTF. CDR3 coding DNA: TGCAGCGTACGCACAGGGACAGACTATGGCTACACCTTC.

Turning to this clonotype: This beta chain appears as a stray read in a library generated for alpha chains; its size is not informative. The CDR3, as DNA: TGTGCCAGTAGTATTGGGGGGTCGCGAACCCAAGAGACCCAGTACTTC. The encoded protein is CASSIGGSRTQETQYF. The chain combines TRBV19 with TRBJ2-5; a weak D match, TRBD2 (6 bases). Trimming took 3 bases from V and 1 from J, leaving 15 bases between them. From germline, CDR1 is LNHDA and CDR2 SQIVND (reference sequence). The CDR3 totals 16 residues.

In this sample, this clonotype is medium-sized. For a library built for alpha chains, this beta chain is a stray read; little rests on its size. The chain combines TRBV18 with TRBJ1-1; possibly TRBD1 for D (5 bases). V was shortened by 2 bases and J by 3 bases, with 13 bases between the two germline ends. The CDR3 contains 15 residues. Germline-derived CDR1 and CDR2 are KGHSH and LQKENI. CDR3 sequence reads: CASSPGAQMDTEAFF. In nucleotides, the CDR3 is TGTGCCAGCTCACCAGGGGCTCAAATGGACACTGAAGCTTTCTTT. Full variable domain (rest looked up from reference TRBV18 and TRBJ1-1): NAGVMQNPRHLVRRRGQEARLRCSPMKGHSHVYWYRQLPEEGLKFMVYLQKENIIDESGMPKERFSAEFPKEGPSILRIQQVVRGDSAAYFCASSPGAQMDTEAFFGQGTRLTVV.

Concerning this clonotype itself: In a library made to pick up alpha chains, this beta chain is a stray read with a size that means little. This chain joins TRBV2 and TRBJ1-1, with D perhaps matching TRBD1 (5 bases). Germline V gene sequence: CDR1 SNHLY, CDR2 FYNNEI. With 6 bases removed from V and 4 bases from J, the gap between germline ends came to 9 bases. The CDR3 spans 12 residues. DNA of the CDR3: TGTGCCAGCAGACGCGGGGGCACTGAAGCTTTCTTT. Encoded protein: CASRRGGTEAFF.

This clonotype was counted once. This beta chain is a stray read from a library made for alpha chains; its abundance is not meaningful. The rearrangement uses TRBV4-2 and TRBJ2-6; a possible D gene is TRBD2 (5 bases). CDR3 length: 16 residues. CDR1 LGHNA and CDR2 YNFKEQ come from the germline V gene. V lost 0 bases and J 8 bases, leaving 14 bases between the germline ends. The CDR3 here is CASSQDDRSGTNVLTF. Here the CDR3 DNA reads TGTGCCAGCAGCCAAGACGACCGTTCCGGGACCAACGTCCTGACTTTC.